These 21 T cell receptor beta chains were sequenced from one sample in a study of beta chain features in type 1 diabetes. Study outcomes and limitations: There was a moderate but significant shortening of TCRB CDR3s in all four CD4+ subsets of Type 1 diabetes patients.

These receptors are not linked to any known antigen. Isolated RNA was reverse transcribed in full, so expressed TCRB transcripts were sequenced. Using immunoSEQ multiplex PCR, the repertoire was profiled, and TCRdb retains in-frame clones only, with some absent. The sample lists 120,000 or so clones; 17% were seen once. Material for sequencing was central memory CD4+ T cells from blood. These receptors came from a man younger than 35 with type 1 diabetes.

The chain uses TRBV30 and TRBJ1-5, with D possibly being TRBD1 (5 bases). CDR3 length equals 14 residues. V gave up 3 bases and J gave up 5 bases, with 14 bases separating them. In germline, CDR1 is GTSNPN, CDR2 SVGIG (reference sequence). The CDR3 loop reads CAWSGTLSDQPQHF. The CDR3 DNA follows: TGTGCCTGGAGCGGGACTCTGAGCGATCAGCCCCAGCATTTT.

This clone was found a few times. The V gene is TRBV4-2, the J gene TRBJ1-2, with 9 bases aligning to TRBD1. Germline CDR1 reads LGHNA; CDR2 reads YNFKEQ. Unmatched junction bases numbered 2, after V lost 4 bases and J lost 2 bases. This CDR3 spans 14 amino acids. In DNA form, the CDR3 reads TGTGCCAGCAGCCCGGGACAGGGAAACTATGGCTACACCTTC. The encoded protein is CASSPGQGNYGYTF.

V is TRBV5-6 and J is TRBJ2-4; a possible D gene is TRBD1 (6 bases). Trimming took off 4 bases at V and 3 bases at J, with 14 bases between the two ends. Germline values: CDR1 SGHDT, CDR2 YYEEEE. This CDR3 has 15 residues. The chain's CDR3 is CASSGHGTRKNIQYF. The CDR3, as DNA: TGTGCCAGCAGCGGCCACGGGACACGCAAAAACATTCAGTACTTC.

The rearrangement links TRBV27 to TRBJ1-2; possible D gene TRBD1, 6 bases. CDR1 and CDR2 from the germline V gene are MNHEY and SMNVEV (reference sequence). V gave up 5 bases and J gave up 0 bases, with 19 bases separating them. The CDR3 has 17 residues. The CDR3 reads CASSPYPQGGANYGYTF. CDR3 DNA sequence: TGTGCCAGCAGTCCTTACCCACAGGGTGGAGCTAACTATGGCTACACCTTC.

This clone was seen a handful of times. The CDR3 sequence is CAWTWIDRGEQYF. The CDR3 bases are TGTGCCTGGACTTGGATCGATAGGGGCGAGCAGTACTTC. This chain links TRBV30 with TRBJ2-7; possible D gene TRBD1, 5 bases. Germline values: CDR1 GTSNPN, CDR2 SVGIG (reference sequence). The CDR3 extends over 13 amino acids. Trimming stripped 4 bases from V and 6 bases from J, with 16 bases between.

This rearrangement joins TRBV5-1 to TRBJ2-3; D not resolved. The CDR3 is 13 residues long. CDR1 and CDR2 from the germline V gene are SGHRS and YFSETQ. V was shortened by 2 bases and J by 1 base, with 5 bases between the two germline ends. The chain's CDR3 is CASSFPGTDTQYF. The CDR3 DNA sequence: TGCGCCAGCAGCTTCCCGGGCACAGATACGCAGTATTTT.

This clone was found many times. The V call is TRBV5-1, the J call TRBJ2-3, with 7 nucleotides matching TRBD2. The CDR3 is 15 amino acids. Per germline, CDR1 SGHRS and CDR2 YFSETQ. Germline trimming cut 4 bases from V and 5 bases from J; bases unmatched to any gene: 10. The CDR3 protein is CASSTGLPGGDTQYF. The CDR3 nucleotides are TGCGCCAGCAGCACGGGACTCCCGGGGGGAGATACGCAGTATTTT.

The table lists this clone with many counts. V usage is TRBV7-2 and J usage is TRBJ2-1; 12 nucleotides align to TRBD2. With 5 bases clipped from V and 6 bases from J, the junction kept 14 bases outside the gene matches. CDR1 and CDR2 (germline): SGHTA, FQGNSA. This CDR3 is 18 amino acids long. CDR3 coding DNA: TGTGCCAGCAGCCAACCCTGGGGGACTAGCGGGTTGGGCAATGAGCAGTTCTTC. It specifies CASSQPWGTSGLGNEQFF.

The V call is TRBV30, the J call TRBJ2-1; D is possibly TRBD2 (5 bases). CDR3 length equals 16 residues. CDR1 is GTSNPN, CDR2 SVGIG, per germline (reference sequence). The V gene lost 2 bases and the J gene lost 3 bases, with 17 bases spanning the gap. The CDR3 DNA reads as TGTGCCTGGAGTAGGACCGAGCGGACCTACTACAATGAGCAGTTCTTC. This encodes CAWSRTERTYYNEQFF.

The V and J genes are TRBV15 and TRBJ2-1; a possible D gene is TRBD2 (6 bases). Germline V gene data show CDR1 as LNHNV and CDR2 as YYDKDF (reference sequence). The CDR3 runs to 12 residues. V was shortened by 1 base and J by 9 bases, with 7 bases between the two germline ends. The CDR3 bases are TGTGCCACCAGCAGAGGAGCGGGTGAGCAGTTCTTC. Its translation: CATSRGAGEQFF. The whole variable domain, remainder taken from reference TRBV15 and TRBJ2-1, is DAMVIQNPRYQVTQFGKPVTLSCSQTLNHNVMYWYQQKSSQAPKLLFHYYDKDFNNEADTPDNFQSRRPNTSFCFLDIRSPGLGDTAMYLCATSRGAGEQFFGPGTRLTVL.

This clone was detected a few times. This chain links TRBV20-1 with TRBJ1-2; D ambiguous. This CDR3 is built from 11 residues. CDR1 is DFQATT, CDR2 SNEGSKA, per germline (reference sequence). Trimming took off 2 bases at V and 10 bases at J, with 11 bases between the two ends. The CDR3 protein is CSARTGEVYTF. The CDR3 bases are TGCAGTGCTAGAACGGGAGAAGTCTACACCTTC.

This clone was found a few times. The chain combines TRBV6-6 with TRBJ2-1; 9 bases agree with TRBD1. Germline V gene sequence: CDR1 MNHNY, CDR2 SVGAGI (reference sequence). The V segment lost 6 bases and the J segment 7 bases; nucleotides outside the gene matches: 13. The CDR3 sequence is 16 residues long. The CDR3 bases are TGTGCCAGCAGACTAACCGGGACAGGGTCGGGGAATGAGCAGTTCTTC. Protein product: CASRLTGTGSGNEQFF.

The rearrangement links TRBV11-3 to TRBJ2-3, with no clear D. V was pared by 5 bases and J by 2 bases, with 5 bases between. The germline CDR1 and CDR2 sequences are SGHNT and YENEEA. This CDR3 spans 12 amino acids. CDR3 nucleotide sequence: TGTGCCAGCAGCCTCTACACAGATACGCAGTATTTT. Protein product: CASSLYTDTQYF. The full variable domain, with the rest looked up from reference TRBV11-3 and TRBJ2-3, is EAGVVQSPRYKIIEKKQPVAFWCNPISGHNTLYWYLQNLGQGPELLIRYENEEAVDDSQLPKDRFSAERLKGVDSTLKIQPAELGDSAVYLCASSLYTDTQYFGPGTRLTVL.

The V call is TRBV30, the J call TRBJ1-1, with D perhaps matching TRBD1 (6 bases). Germline V gene lookup returns CDR1 GTSNPN and CDR2 SVGIG (reference sequence). This CDR3 has 13 residues. The V end was cut by 6 bases, the J end by 8 bases, with 19 bases between. CDR3 loop: CACPGGTGMEAFF. The CDR3 DNA is TGTGCCTGCCCTGGGGGAACAGGGATGGAAGCTTTCTTT.

In its sample, this clone was seen a few times. The rearrangement uses TRBV4-3 and TRBJ2-5; 15 nucleotides agree with TRBD2. The CDR3 has 17 residues. Germline V gene sequence: CDR1 LGHNA, CDR2 YSLEER. V dropped 3 bases and J dropped 0; count of bases not matched to a gene: 2. The CDR3 loop is CASSQGLAGGHQETQYF. The CDR3 coding sequence is TGCGCCAGCAGCCAGGGACTAGCGGGGGGTCACCAAGAGACCCAGTACTTC.

This chain links TRBV11-2 with TRBJ2-5; D unresolved. The CDR3 is made up of 13 amino acids. Per germline, CDR1 SGHAT and CDR2 FQNNGV. The germline V and J ends were trimmed by 3 bases and 7 bases, with 12 bases remaining between them. CDR3 residues: CASSFDPSRTQYF. CDR3 sequence (DNA): TGTGCCAGCAGCTTCGACCCATCGAGGACCCAGTACTTC.

This clone was observed a handful of times. V usage is TRBV29-1 and J usage is TRBJ2-1; 10 nucleotides agree with TRBD2. With V trimmed by 7 bases and J by 6 bases, 6 bases remained unmatched. The germline CDR1 and CDR2 sequences are SQVTM and ANQGSEA. This CDR3 comprises 13 residues. CDR3 sequence reads: CSAVLAGLNEQFF. In nucleotides, the CDR3 is TGCAGCGCGGTACTAGCGGGGCTCAATGAGCAGTTCTTC.

The chain employs TRBV27 and TRBJ1-2; 8 nucleotides agree with TRBD1. The CDR3 totals 12 residues. The trim removed 6 bases at V and 7 bases at J, leaving 4 bases unmatched. Germline V gene sequence: CDR1 MNHEY, CDR2 SMNVEV (reference sequence). The CDR3 sequence: CASSTGGFGYTF. The CDR3 DNA sequence: TGTGCCAGCAGCACAGGGGGGTTTGGCTACACCTTC.

V usage is TRBV9 and J usage is TRBJ2-1; possibly TRBD1 or TRBD2 for D (5 bases each). The length of the CDR3 is 15 residues. Trimming removed 0 bases from V and 6 bases from J, with 13 bases in between. Germline V gene data show CDR1 as SGDLS and CDR2 as YYNGEE. The CDR3 sequence is CASSVATAGGNEQFF. In DNA form, the CDR3 reads TGTGCCAGCAGCGTAGCGACAGCTGGGGGCAATGAGCAGTTCTTC.

The chain uses TRBV6-5 and TRBJ2-3; D uncertain. The CDR3 contains 15 residues. The ends were cut back, 2 bases at V and 0 bases at J, with 9 bases in the middle. From germline, CDR1 is MNHEY and CDR2 SVGAGI. CDR3: CASSYIYGSTDTQYF. The CDR3 nucleotides read TGTGCCAGCAGTTACATTTATGGTAGCACAGATACGCAGTATTTT.

There are many counts of this clone. The chain has TRBV7-2 and TRBJ2-1, with 8 bases that match TRBD2. Germline V gene sequence: CDR1 SGHTA, CDR2 FQGNSA. This CDR3 is 16 amino acids long. The J segment lost 7 bases and the V segment lost 3 bases, leaving 11 bases of the junction unmatched. CDR3 in DNA: TGTGCCAGCAGCTTCCTCGCGCAGCGGGAGCTTAATGAGCAGTTCTTC. Translated, it gives CASSFLAQRELNEQFF.